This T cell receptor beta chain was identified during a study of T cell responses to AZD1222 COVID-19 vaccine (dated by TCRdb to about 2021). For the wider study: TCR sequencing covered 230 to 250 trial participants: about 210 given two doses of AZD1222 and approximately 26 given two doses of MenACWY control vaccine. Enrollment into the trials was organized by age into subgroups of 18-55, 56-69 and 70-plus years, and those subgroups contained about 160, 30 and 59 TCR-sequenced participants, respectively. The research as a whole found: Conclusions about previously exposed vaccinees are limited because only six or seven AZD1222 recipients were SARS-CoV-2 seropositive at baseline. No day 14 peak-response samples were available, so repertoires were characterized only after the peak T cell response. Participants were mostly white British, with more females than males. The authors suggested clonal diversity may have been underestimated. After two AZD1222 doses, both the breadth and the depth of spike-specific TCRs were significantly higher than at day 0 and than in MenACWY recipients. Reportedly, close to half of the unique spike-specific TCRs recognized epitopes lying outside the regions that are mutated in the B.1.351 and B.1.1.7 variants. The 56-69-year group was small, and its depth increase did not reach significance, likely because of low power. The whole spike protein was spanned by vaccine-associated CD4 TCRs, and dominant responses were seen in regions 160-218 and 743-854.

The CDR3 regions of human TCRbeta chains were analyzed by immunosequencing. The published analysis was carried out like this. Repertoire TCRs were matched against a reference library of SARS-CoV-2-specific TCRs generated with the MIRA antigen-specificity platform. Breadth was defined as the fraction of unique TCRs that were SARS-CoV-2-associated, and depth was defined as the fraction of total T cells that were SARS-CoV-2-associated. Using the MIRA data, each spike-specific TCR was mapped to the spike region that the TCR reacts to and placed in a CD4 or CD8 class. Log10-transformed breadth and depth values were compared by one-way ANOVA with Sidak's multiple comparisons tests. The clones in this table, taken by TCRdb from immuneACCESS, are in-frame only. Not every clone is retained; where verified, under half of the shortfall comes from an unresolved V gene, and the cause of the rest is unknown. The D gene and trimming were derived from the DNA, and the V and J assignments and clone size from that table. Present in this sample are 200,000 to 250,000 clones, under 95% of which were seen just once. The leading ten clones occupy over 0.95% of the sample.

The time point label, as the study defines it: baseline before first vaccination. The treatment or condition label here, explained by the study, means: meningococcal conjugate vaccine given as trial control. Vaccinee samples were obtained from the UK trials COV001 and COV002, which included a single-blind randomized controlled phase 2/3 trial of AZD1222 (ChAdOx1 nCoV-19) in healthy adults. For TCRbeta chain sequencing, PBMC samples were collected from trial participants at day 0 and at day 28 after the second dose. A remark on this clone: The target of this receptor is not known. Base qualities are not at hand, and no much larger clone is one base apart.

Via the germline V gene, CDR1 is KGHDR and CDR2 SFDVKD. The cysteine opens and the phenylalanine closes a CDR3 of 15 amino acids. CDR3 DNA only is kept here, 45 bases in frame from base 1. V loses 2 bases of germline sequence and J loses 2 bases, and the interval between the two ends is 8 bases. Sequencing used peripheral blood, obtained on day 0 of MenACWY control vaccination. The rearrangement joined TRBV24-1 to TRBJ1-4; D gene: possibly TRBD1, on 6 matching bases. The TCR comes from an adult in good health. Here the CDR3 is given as CATSDSGVTNEKLFF. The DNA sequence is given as TGTGCCACCAGTGATTCAGGGGTGACTAATGAAAAACTGTTTTTT.